Listed here are 24 T cell receptor beta chains from one sample, sequenced in a study of T cell responses to AZD1222 COVID-19 vaccine. The repertoire was sequenced with immunoSEQ multiplex PCR; TCRdb's copy has only in-frame clones and lacks some. The table shows 150,000 to 200,000 clones, with around nine tenths occurring only once. The specimen was peripheral blood, collected 28 days after the second AZD1222 dose. These receptors originate from an adult who received the AZD1222 COVID-19 vaccine.

The gene calls are TRBV29-1 and TRBJ2-3, with 9 bases aligning to TRBD2. Trimming at V came to 4 bases and at J to 7 bases, leaving 6 bases not matched to a gene. Germline CDR1 reads SQVTM; CDR2 reads ANQGSEA. The CDR3 runs to 13 residues. The CDR3 DNA sequence: TGCAGCGTTGTACTAGCGGGTCTAAATACGCAGTATTTT. Encoded protein: CSVVLAGLNTQYF.

This rearrangement joins TRBV5-1 to TRBJ2-3; TRBD2 matches at 9 bases. J gave up 5 bases and V 0 bases, and 19 bases lay outside the gene matches. This CDR3 comprises 20 residues. Germline CDR1 SGHRS, CDR2 YFSETQ. The CDR3 DNA reads TGCGCCAGCAGCTTGGGAGATTTAGGGACTAGCCCCTTTGGGGAAGATACGCAGTATTTT. Protein: CASSLGDLGTSPFGEDTQYF.

The rearrangement uses TRBV7-8 and TRBJ1-3; no firm D call. V was clipped by 0 bases and J by 0 bases, with 9 bases between them. CDR1 SGHVS and CDR2 FQNEAQ come from the germline V gene. The CDR3 is 16 amino acids. CDR3 protein: CASSLAPLSSGNTIYF. In DNA, the CDR3 is TGTGCCAGCAGCTTAGCTCCACTCAGCTCTGGAAACACCATATATTTT.

J is TRBJ2-7 and V is TRBV5-6; TRBD2 matches at 8 bases. Trimming cost V 3 bases and J 2 bases; bases outside gene matches: 7. Per the germline V gene, CDR1 is SGHDT and CDR2 is YYEEEE. The length of the CDR3 is 15 residues. The CDR3 region is CASSSAGGGTYEQYF. CDR3 in DNA: TGTGCCAGCAGCTCCGCGGGGGGTGGGACCTACGAGCAGTACTTC.

The rearrangement uses TRBV11-2 and TRBJ1-2; D gene unclear. The CDR3 is 13 amino acids. The germline gives CDR1 SGHAT, CDR2 FQNNGV. Trimming took off 1 base at V and 4 bases at J, with 7 bases between the two ends. The CDR3 here is CASSLGETYGYTF. In DNA, the CDR3 is TGTGCCAGCAGCTTAGGGGAGACCTATGGCTACACCTTC. The variable domain in full, with the rest retrieved from reference TRBV11-2 and TRBJ1-2, is EAGVAQSPRYKIIEKRQSVAFWCNPISGHATLYWYQQILGQGPKLLIQFQNNGVVDDSQLPKDRFSAERLKGVDSTLKIQPAKLEDSAVYLCASSLGETYGYTFGSGTRLTVV.

The genes are TRBV12-3 or TRBV12-4 and TRBJ1-5; no clear D gene. V shed 4 bases and J shed 3 bases, with 7 bases lying between them. The CDR3 is 13 amino acids. This CDR3 is CASSSGLNQPQHF. In DNA, the CDR3 is TGTGCCAGCAGTTCGGGTCTCAATCAGCCCCAGCATTTT.

The chain combines TRBV15 with TRBJ1-1; 8 bases are a match to TRBD1. Germline loops: CDR1 LNHNV, CDR2 YYDKDF (reference sequence). Trimming removed 5 bases from V and 7 bases from J; junction bases left unmatched: 12. The CDR3 is 15 amino acids. The CDR3 here is CATSGGDRGRYEAFF. In DNA, the CDR3 is TGTGCCACCAGCGGGGGAGACAGGGGAAGGTATGAAGCTTTCTTT.

The chain is built from TRBV12-3 or TRBV12-4 and TRBJ2-5; D is undetermined. There are 13 residues in the CDR3. The V end was cut by 7 bases, the J end by 3 bases, with 12 bases between. This CDR3 is CASIKVNEETQYF. The CDR3 bases are TGTGCCAGCATTAAAGTCAACGAAGAGACCCAGTACTTC.

This rearrangement joins TRBV29-1 to TRBJ2-7; TRBD1 matches at 9 bases. This CDR3 contains 13 residues. V lost 3 bases to trimming and J lost 4 bases; unmatched junction nucleotides: 4. CDR1 SQVTM and CDR2 ANQGSEA come from the germline V gene. CDR3 region: CSVEGTGLYEQYF. As DNA, the CDR3 is TGCAGCGTTGAGGGGACAGGGCTTTACGAGCAGTACTTC.

This sequence joins TRBV7-9 and TRBJ2-7, with TRBD2 identical over 14 bases. The germline V gene encodes CDR1 SEHNR and CDR2 FQNEAQ (reference sequence). The CDR3 length is 16 residues. V lost 5 bases, J lost 2 bases, and 5 bases stayed unmatched. For the CDR3, the DNA is TGTGCCAGCAGCACACGGACTAGCGGGGGGCCCTACGAGCAGTACTTC. Translated, it gives CASSTRTSGGPYEQYF.

J is TRBJ1-2 and V is TRBV2; possibly TRBD1 for D (5 bases). Germline V gene data show CDR1 as SNHLY and CDR2 as FYNNEI. CDR3 length equals 12 residues. Deletions cut 6 bases from V and 8 bases from J, with 13 bases between. The CDR3 DNA reads as TGTGCCAGCAGCGCCGGGACGCGCGGCTACACCTTC. Amino acid sequence: CASSAGTRGYTF.

This clone came up a few times. One junction end disagrees with the germline gene, perhaps due to a read error. The chain uses TRBV20-1 and TRBJ1-2; D is uncertain. Germline CDR1 and CDR2: DFQATT and SNEGSKA (reference sequence). CDR3 length: 11 residues. In DNA, the CDR3 is TGCAGTGCCAGAGCCCCTAATGGCTACACCTTC. This codes for CSARAPNGYTF.

The rearrangement joins TRBV11-2 to TRBJ1-3, with D hard to call. From germline, CDR1 is SGHAT and CDR2 FQNNGV. V was clipped by 0 bases and J by 1 base, with 1 base between them. CDR3 length: 13 amino acids. In DNA, the CDR3 is TGTGCCAGCAGCTTAGAGTCTGGAAACACCATATATTTT. Translation: CASSLESGNTIYF.

This chain joins TRBV25-1 and TRBJ2-7, with D possibly being TRBD1 (5 bases). This CDR3 contains 16 residues. V lost 4 bases to trimming and J lost 0 bases, with 16 bases between them. The germline CDR1 and CDR2 sequences are MGHDK and SYGVNS. The CDR3: CASSGPMTDRSYEQYF. CDR3 nucleotides: TGTGCCAGCAGTGGCCCGATGACAGACCGCTCCTACGAGCAGTACTTC.

The gene calls are TRBV19 and TRBJ1-5; D gene uncertain. Trimming left V 2 bases short and J 5 bases short, with 7 bases between. Looked up from germline, CDR1 is LNHDA and CDR2 is SQIVND (reference sequence). The CDR3 runs to 13 residues. This CDR3 is CASSIRLYQPQHF. In DNA form, the CDR3 reads TGTGCCAGTAGTATACGCCTTTATCAGCCCCAGCATTTT.

This clone has only a few counts. The chain has TRBV11-2 and TRBJ2-7, with TRBD1 matching 10 bases. The V gene's germline CDR1 is SGHAT and CDR2 FQNNGV. The CDR3 has 19 amino acids. V dropped 4 bases and J dropped 0; count of bases not matched to a gene: 15. The CDR3 loop reads CASSSDTGQGNPHSYEQYF. The CDR3 DNA sequence: TGTGCCAGCAGCTCAGACACGGGACAGGGGAACCCACACTCCTACGAGCAGTACTTC.

J is TRBJ1-1 and V is TRBV29-1; D remains ambiguous. Germline V gene lookup returns CDR1 SQVTM and CDR2 ANQGSEA. Trimming shortened V by 5 bases and J by 1 base, and 14 bases separated the two germline ends. This CDR3 is built from 14 residues. The CDR3 DNA sequence: TGCAGCGTTTCTAAAAACCGGCAGAACACTGAAGCTTTCTTT. Protein sequence: CSVSKNRQNTEAFF. Looking up the rest from reference TRBV29-1 and TRBJ1-1 gives the full variable domain: SAVISQKPSRDICQRGTSLTIQCQVDSQVTMMFWYRQQPGQSLTLIATANQGSEATYESGFVIDKFPISRPNLTFSTLTVSNMSPEDSSIYLCSVSKNRQNTEAFFGQGTRLTVV.

This clone appeared once. The chain joins TRBV30 to TRBJ1-2; 9 bases are a match to TRBD1. Germline CDR1 and CDR2: GTSNPN and SVGIG (reference sequence). The CDR3 spans 13 residues. After removal of 0 bases from V and 5 bases from J, the junction contained 1 base not matched to a gene. This chain's CDR3 is CAWSVGQGYGYTF. In DNA form, the CDR3 reads TGTGCCTGGAGTGTGGGACAGGGATATGGCTACACCTTC. The complete variable domain, with remaining parts taken from reference TRBV30 and TRBJ1-2, reads SQTIHQWPATLVQPVGSPLSLECTVEGTSNPNLYWYRQAAGRGLQLLFYSVGIGQISSEVPQNLSASRPQDRQFILSSKKLLLSDSGFYLCAWSVGQGYGYTFGSGTRLTVV.

The genes are TRBV9 and TRBJ1-4; possibly TRBD1 for D (6 bases). The V gene's germline CDR1 is SGDLS and CDR2 YYNGEE. Trimming cost V 2 bases and J 8 bases, with 13 bases left between them. The CDR3 sequence is 14 residues long. CDR3 sequence: CASSVSGAPEKLFF. DNA of the CDR3: TGTGCCAGCAGCGTCTCAGGGGCTCCCGAAAAACTGTTTTTT.

The J gene is TRBJ2-3, the V gene TRBV5-1; 8 nucleotides agree with TRBD2. Unmatched junction bases numbered 8, after V lost 0 bases and J lost 8 bases. CDR1 SGHRS and CDR2 YFSETQ come from the germline V gene. The CDR3 runs to 15 residues. The CDR3, as DNA: TGCGCCAGCAGCTTGGACGTGGCGGGGGGCGGTACGCAGTATTTT. As protein: CASSLDVAGGGTQYF.

V gene TRBV9 combines with J gene TRBJ2-1; perhaps D is TRBD1 or TRBD2 (5 bases each). CDR3 length: 16 amino acids. The germline CDR1 and CDR2 sequences are SGDLS and YYNGEE. The ends were cut back, 4 bases at V and 1 base at J, with 15 bases in the middle. CDR3 sequence reads: CASSPTGPGSYNEQFF. DNA for the CDR3: TGTGCCAGCAGCCCCACGGGGCCGGGGTCCTACAATGAGCAGTTCTTC.

In its sample, this clone was seen once. This rearrangement joins TRBV6-6 to TRBJ1-2, with 9 bases matching TRBD1. This CDR3 is built from 15 residues. Germline V gene lookup returns CDR1 MNHNY and CDR2 SVGAGI (reference sequence). Unmatched junction bases numbered 6, after V lost 3 bases and J lost 4 bases. CDR3 in amino acids: CASSYGQGPGYGYTF. CDR3 sequence (DNA): TGTGCCAGCAGTTATGGACAGGGGCCGGGCTATGGCTACACCTTC.

This chain uses TRBV7-9 with TRBJ1-1, with 8 bases lining up with TRBD1. This CDR3 region has 18 residues. Germline V lookup: CDR1 SEHNR, CDR2 FQNEAQ (reference sequence). Trimming removed 3 bases from V and 1 base from J; junction bases left unmatched: 13. The CDR3 protein is CASSFARQGLNRNTEAFF. The CDR3 region has the DNA TGTGCCAGCAGCTTCGCCCGACAGGGGCTAAATAGGAACACTGAAGCTTTCTTT.

This chain joins TRBV4-1 and TRBJ1-5; D gene uncertain. Trimming took 0 bases from V and 0 from J, leaving 6 bases between them. The germline V gene has CDR1 MGHRA and CDR2 YSYEKL. The CDR3 is 15 amino acids. CDR3 nucleotides: TGCGCCAGCAGCCAAGATAGCAATAGCAATCAGCCCCAGCATTTT. Translation: CASSQDSNSNQPQHF.